This entry lists 27 T cell receptor beta chains sequenced from one sample in a study of blood T cell repertoires in COVID-19. TCRdb keeps only in-frame clones here, not all; method: immunoSEQ multiplex PCR. Of around 300,000 clones listed, 70% to 90% are singletons. Sequencing used peripheral blood. These TCRs come from a woman aged 25 to 39 with active or convalescent COVID-19.

This clone was picked up a small number of times. CDR3 DNA sequence: TGTGCCAGCAAATCAGGGGACAATCAGCCCCAGCATTTT. Protein product: CASKSGDNQPQHF. The chain carries TRBV12-3 or TRBV12-4 and TRBJ1-5, with D perhaps matching TRBD1 (6 bases). V lost 7 bases to trimming and J lost 3 bases, with 10 bases between them. The CDR3 has 13 residues.

This chain connects TRBV6-4 to TRBJ2-7; D is ambiguous. Germline CDR1 reads MRHNA; CDR2 reads SNTAGT. Trimming left V 5 bases short and J 6 bases short, with 17 bases between. The CDR3 spans 14 residues. Written as DNA, the CDR3 is TGTGCCAGCAGTCCTCTACCAACTGTAACCGAGCAGTACTTC. This encodes CASSPLPTVTEQYF.

The V and J genes are TRBV7-9 and TRBJ2-5; 7 nucleotides align to TRBD1. Germline CDR1 is SEHNR and CDR2 is FQNEAQ (reference sequence). Unmatched junction bases numbered 6, after V lost 3 bases and J lost 2 bases. The CDR3 consists of 15 residues. The CDR3: CASSFGTEKQETQYF. CDR3 coding DNA: TGTGCCAGCAGCTTTGGGACAGAAAAACAAGAGACCCAGTACTTC.

J is TRBJ1-2 and V is TRBV29-1; TRBD1 agrees at 7 bases. CDR1 is SQVTM and CDR2 is ANQGSEA in the germline V gene. This CDR3 region has 12 residues. The junction had 4 bases not matched to a gene; V was cut back by 4 bases and J by 5 bases. The CDR3 loop reads CSVVGQIYGYTF. CDR3 nucleotides: TGCAGCGTTGTGGGACAGATATATGGCTACACCTTC.

The chain employs TRBV7-2 and TRBJ1-4; 8 bases map to TRBD1. Germline V gene lookup returns CDR1 SGHTA and CDR2 FQGNSA. This CDR3 is built from 19 residues. Losses at the gene ends were 2 bases for V and 5 bases for J; bases not matched to a gene: 16. The CDR3 sequence is CASSLNGGRGLAVNEKLFF. In DNA form, the CDR3 reads TGTGCCAGCAGCTTAAATGGTGGCAGGGGGCTGGCAGTGAATGAAAAACTGTTTTTT.

CDR3 sequence (DNA): TGTGCCAGCTCACCGCGGGGGCAAGGCTCACCCCTCCACTTT. As protein: CASSPRGQGSPLHF. The rearrangement uses TRBV18 and TRBJ1-6; the D gene is possibly TRBD1 (6 bases). This CDR3 has 14 residues. V was trimmed by 3 bases and J by 10 bases, leaving 13 bases between them. Germline V CDR1 and CDR2: KGHSH, LQKENI.

This chain joins TRBV10-3 and TRBJ1-1; TRBD1 agrees at 8 bases. This CDR3 is built from 12 residues. Germline lookup yields CDR1 ENHRY and CDR2 SYGVKD. The V and J ends lost 9 bases and 0 bases, in that order; junction bases with no gene match: 0. CDR3 nucleotides: TGTGCCATGGGACAGGTGAACACTGAAGCTTTCTTT. It yields the protein CAMGQVNTEAFF.

The table lists this clone with a few counts. The chain couples TRBV23-1 to TRBJ1-3; D is unresolved. TRBV23-1 counts as an open reading frame of uncertain function. The CDR3 totals 12 residues. Trimming took off 6 bases at V and 8 bases at J, with 11 bases between the two ends. CDR3 sequence reads: CASRRNRDTIYF. The DNA for the CDR3 is TGCGCCAGCAGAAGGAACCGGGACACCATATATTTT.

This clone was picked up one time. V gene TRBV19 combines with J gene TRBJ2-1, with 13 bases lining up with TRBD2. Trimming took 1 base from V and 5 from J; bases not matched to a gene: 2. The CDR3 consists of 16 residues. Germline CDR1 LNHDA, CDR2 SQIVND (reference sequence). CDR3 sequence: CASSIGLAGGNNEQFF. CDR3 bases: TGTGCCAGTAGTATAGGACTAGCGGGGGGAAACAATGAGCAGTTCTTC. Based on the CDR3 plus reference TRBV19 and TRBJ2-1, the full variable domain is DGGITQSPKYLFRKEGQNVTLSCEQNLNHDAMYWYRQDPGQGLRLIYYSQIVNDFQKGDIAEGYSVSREKKESFPLTVTSAQKNPTAFYLCASSIGLAGGNNEQFFGPGTRLTVL.

This chain links TRBV6-5 with TRBJ1-1; TRBD1 matches 8 bases. The CDR3 is 14 amino acids. V shed 6 bases, J shed 4 bases, and the junction held 7 bases outside the gene matches. Germline-derived CDR1 and CDR2 are MNHEY and SVGAGI. CDR3 DNA sequence: TGTGCCAGCAGAGACAGGGGAATAGTCACTGAAGCTTTCTTT. It codes for CASRDRGIVTEAFF.

The rearrangement joins TRBV30 to TRBJ1-2; D is unclear. Trimming removed 0 bases from V and 6 bases from J, with 11 bases in between. The CDR3 has 13 amino acids. CDR1 and CDR2 (germline): GTSNPN, SVGIG (reference sequence). CDR3 sequence reads: CAWSVTRIDGYTF. CDR3 coding DNA: TGTGCCTGGAGTGTAACCAGGATTGATGGCTACACCTTC.

The V gene is TRBV5-1, the J gene TRBJ1-4; TRBD1 matches at 7 bases. CDR1 and CDR2 (germline): SGHRS, YFSETQ. V was clipped by 4 bases and J by 8 bases; unmatched bases: 11. The CDR3 is 15 residues long. CDR3: CASSHYRTGNEKLFF. CDR3 nucleotide sequence: TGCGCCAGCAGCCACTACCGGACAGGAAACGAAAAACTGTTTTTT.

The CDR3 bases are TGTGCCAGCCCAGGGGCTGGAAATGAGCAGTTCTTC. Its protein is CASPGAGNEQFF. V is TRBV2 and J is TRBJ2-1; the D gene is possibly TRBD1 (6 bases). V lost 8 bases and J 7 bases, leaving 12 bases between the germline ends. This CDR3 has 12 amino acids. CDR1 and CDR2 from the germline V gene are SNHLY and FYNNEI.

The chain uses TRBV5-5 and TRBJ2-1; D gene uncertain. V was trimmed by 4 bases and J by 9 bases, leaving 8 bases between them. This CDR3 has 11 residues. Germline CDR1 reads SGHKS; CDR2 reads YYEKEE (reference sequence). The CDR3 region has the DNA TGTGCCAGCAGCCGGGTCGGTGAGCAGTTCTTC. Its protein product is CASSRVGEQFF.

V gene TRBV6-1 combines with J gene TRBJ2-7; D is unresolved. This CDR3 has 15 residues. Trimming cost V 3 bases and J 0 bases, with 12 bases left between them. Germline lookup yields CDR1 MNHNS and CDR2 SASEGT. This CDR3 is CASSDPRLVSYEQYF. For the CDR3, the DNA is TGTGCCAGCAGTGACCCCCGCCTAGTCTCCTACGAGCAGTACTTC.

In the case of this clone: The identical CDR3 is also encoded by other nucleotide sequences in the sample. V and J are TRBV30 and TRBJ1-5; D is unclear. The germline CDR1 and CDR2 sequences are GTSNPN and SVGIG (reference sequence). With 0 bases removed from V and 5 bases from J, the gap between germline ends came to 8 bases. This CDR3 is built from 13 residues. In DNA, the CDR3 is TGTGCCTGGAGTGTATCGGGAGATCAGCCCCAGCATTTT. Protein sequence: CAWSVSGDQPQHF.

This clone was detected only a few times. This chain uses TRBV28 with TRBJ1-2; perhaps TRBD1 as D (5 bases). Germline CDR1 MDHEN, CDR2 SYDVKM. The V gene lost 5 bases and the J gene lost 4 bases, with 14 bases spanning the gap. This CDR3 region has 14 residues. This chain's CDR3 is CASSPVGGGYGYTF. The CDR3 coding sequence is TGTGCCAGCAGTCCCGTGGGGGGAGGCTATGGCTACACCTTC.

CDR3 amino acids: CASSPTSGNHNEQFF. CDR3 nucleotide sequence: TGTGCCAGCAGCCCAACTAGCGGAAATCACAATGAGCAGTTCTTC. The rearrangement uses TRBV27 and TRBJ2-1, with 8 bases identical to TRBD2. Germline assignment: CDR1 MNHEY and CDR2 SMNVEV (reference sequence). The CDR3 is 15 residues long. V trimming: 6 bases; J trimming: 5 bases; junction bases outside the gene matches: 9.

The V gene is TRBV19, the J gene TRBJ1-1; D is uncertain. This CDR3 is built from 15 residues. The V and J ends lost 1 base and 5 bases respectively, with 14 bases between them. CDR1 LNHDA and CDR2 SQIVND come from the germline V gene (reference sequence). The CDR3 DNA is TGTGCCAGTAGTATAGTAGGACTTTTAACGACTGAAGCTTTCTTT. Translation gives CASSIVGLLTTEAFF.

The rearrangement uses TRBV3-1 (or the pseudogene TRBV3-2) and TRBJ2-3, with 8 bases that match TRBD1. The germline V gene encodes CDR1 LGHDT and CDR2 YNNKEL (reference sequence). The CDR3 totals 14 residues. V was clipped by 8 bases and J by 3 bases; unmatched bases: 7. DNA for the CDR3: TGTGCCAGCGCGCAGGACAGGGAGACAGATACGCAGTATTTT. Amino acids: CASAQDRETDTQYF.

This clone was detected only once. The chain joins TRBV7-2 to TRBJ2-3, with D hard to call. The CDR3 is 12 amino acids. V dropped 2 bases and J dropped 4 bases, with 4 bases sitting between them. Germline CDR1 SGHTA, CDR2 FQGNSA. The CDR3 nucleotides read TGTGCCAGCAGCTTATATTCAGATACGCAGTATTTT. This codes for CASSLYSDTQYF. Together with reference TRBV7-2 and TRBJ2-3, the CDR3 gives the full variable domain: GAGVSQSPSNKVTEKGKDVELRCDPISGHTALYWYRQSLGQGLEFLIYFQGNSAPDKSGLPSDRFSAERTGGSVSTLTIQRTQQEDSAVYLCASSLYSDTQYFGPGTRLTVL.

This clone is a singleton in its sample. V gene TRBV3-1 (or the pseudogene TRBV3-2) combines with J gene TRBJ1-5, with D possibly being TRBD1 (6 bases). The CDR3 covers 15 residues. CDR1 is LGHDT, CDR2 YNNKEL, per germline (reference sequence). V lost 3 bases and J lost 8, with 17 bases in between. The CDR3 region is CASSQGTTGIEPQHF. DNA of the CDR3: TGTGCCAGCAGCCAGGGGACAACGGGGATTGAGCCCCAGCATTTT.

This clone is a singleton in its sample. J is TRBJ1-3 and V is TRBV10-2; tentative D call: TRBD1 (5 bases). The germline V and J ends were trimmed by 6 bases and 8 bases, with 17 bases remaining between them. CDR1 and CDR2 from the germline V gene are WSHSY and SAAADI. This CDR3 is built from 14 residues. CDR3 DNA sequence: TGCGCCAGCAGCTCAGGAGGAGGAGGGGACACCATATATTTT. This codes for CASSSGGGGDTIYF.

The chain uses TRBV14 and TRBJ1-4; 11 bases line up with TRBD1. Germline assignment: CDR1 SGHDN and CDR2 FVKESK. With 0 bases clipped from V and 8 bases from J, the junction kept 11 bases outside the gene matches. This CDR3 comprises 18 residues. CDR3 coding DNA: TGTGCCAGCAGCCAAGAGTGGAGGACAGGGGGCCCAGAAGAAAAACTGTTTTTT. This codes for CASSQEWRTGGPEEKLFF.

The CDR3 is CAREGAEQYF. The CDR3 region has the DNA TGTGCTAGGGAGGGGGCCGAGCAGTACTTC. J is TRBJ2-7 and V is TRBV12-5; TRBD1 might be the D (7 bases). Germline assignment: CDR1 LGHNT and CDR2 FRNRAP. This CDR3 comprises 10 residues. Trimming pared 9 bases from V and 6 bases from J, leaving 9 bases between.

The gene calls are TRBV5-1 and TRBJ2-2; a possible D gene is TRBD1 (7 bases). Germline CDR1 SGHRS, CDR2 YFSETQ. V was cut by 4 bases and J by 1 base, with 14 bases left in between. The CDR3 is made up of 16 amino acids. The CDR3 coding sequence is TGCGCCAGCAGCAGGAGGGACAGAATGAACACCGGGGAGCTGTTTTTT. Its translation: CASSRRDRMNTGELFF.

The chain joins TRBV5-5 to TRBJ2-1; the match to TRBD1 covers 7 bases. This CDR3 has 16 amino acids. The V and J ends lost 4 bases and 2 bases, in that order; junction bases with no gene match: 9. The V gene's germline CDR1 is SGHKS and CDR2 YYEKEE (reference sequence). CDR3 residues: CASSAIQGSTYNEQFF. In DNA, the CDR3 is TGTGCCAGCAGCGCAATACAGGGGTCGACCTACAATGAGCAGTTCTTC.